This T cell receptor (beta chain) was retrieved from a study of CD8+ T cells in alopecia areata. As part of sample collection, lesional scalp punch biopsies and peripheral blood were taken from alopecia areata patients. V lost 1 base, J lost 5 bases, and 10 bases lay in between. The CDR3 consists of 14 residues. Germline-derived CDR1 and CDR2 are LGHNA and YNFKEQ. RNA extraction was followed by reverse transcription into cDNA, which acted as the sequencing template. Measured with immunoSEQ multiplex PCR; TCRdb has only the in-frame clones, and not every one. The sample comprises thousands of clones, roughly 60% of which are singletons, and over 11% rests with the top ten.

The sequence came from a human donor with alopecia areata. The V gene is TRBV4-2, the J gene TRBJ2-3, with D perhaps given as TRBD1 or TRBD2 (6 bases each). Specimen: skin. The CDR3 nucleotides read TGTGCCAGCAGCCAAGGGGGGGCCGGAGATACGCAGTATTTT. This translates into CASSQGGAGDTQYF.